A selection of T cell receptor beta chains follows, all from one sample in a study of T-cell reconstitution after alpha-beta-depleted transplantation in children. TCRdb used MiXCR to reprocess the PCR reads, holding one entry per CDR3 protein. This repertoire shows 200,000 to 250,000 distinct CDR3 sequences, approximately 8% found once; its top ten account for approximately 34%. The sequencing here drew on PBMCs, mostly from graft donor cells, taken 360 days after TCRalphabeta/CD19-depleted stem cell transplant. The receptor source for this set is a male patient aged 2 to 10 who had a stem cell transplant for acute myeloid leukemia, so the T cells may come from the graft donor. The CDR3 runs from the conserved cysteine through the conserved F or W. Fields, in order: V gene, J gene, D gene, clone size, CDR3 protein, CDR3 DNA. A D gene is named only where the DNA matches it firmly. Size values are once, few and many counts, or a class for expanded clones, and some rows have none.

TRBV12-3/TRBV12-4	TRBJ1-2	NA	NA	CASTSGVDYGYTF	TGTGCCAGCACTTCGGGGGTTGACTATGGCTACACCTTC
TRBV6-5	TRBJ2-1	TRBD1	many	CASRLGQGANEQFF	TGTGCCAGCAGACTGGGACAGGGGGCGAATGAGCAGTTCTTC
TRBV28	TRBJ2-2	NA	many	CASSPQGYTGELFF	TGTGCCAGCAGTCCACAGGGTTACACCGGGGAGCTGTTTTTT
TRBV12-3/TRBV12-4	TRBJ2-5	NA	NA	CASSPGRSTGTQYF	TGTGCCAGCAGCCCAGGGCGCTCCACCGGGACCCAGTACTTC
TRBV12-5	TRBJ1-5	NA	few	CASGLAGRGERGNQPQHF	TGTGCTAGTGGTTTGGCGGGTCGGGGTGAGAGGGGCAATCAGCCCCAGCATTTT
TRBV12-3/TRBV12-4	TRBJ2-7	NA	many	CASSLWQTVYEQYF	TGTGCCAGCAGTTTGTGGCAGACGGTCTACGAGCAGTACTTC
TRBV10-3	TRBJ2-7	TRBD2	many	CAISRTSENSYEQYF	TGTGCCATCAGTCGGACTAGCGAAAACTCCTACGAGCAGTACTTC
TRBV19	TRBJ1-5	TRBD1	NA	CASSSLGQAVYSNQPQHF	TGTGCCAGTAGTTCCCTGGGACAGGCTGTTTATAGCAATCAGCCCCAGCATTTT
TRBV30	TRBJ2-7	NA	NA	CAWSGGGYEQYF	TGTGCCTGGAGTGGAGGGGGATACGAGCAGTACTTC
TRBV4-3	TRBJ1-5	NA	NA	CASSQETGNAPQHF	TGCGCCAGCAGCCAAGAGACAGGAAACGCGCCCCAGCATTTT
TRBV5-5	TRBJ2-1	TRBD1	many	CASSSYLVPGQGSNEQFF	TGTGCCAGCAGCTCCTATCTAGTCCCGGGACAGGGCTCCAATGAGCAGTTCTTC
TRBV12-3/TRBV12-4	TRBJ2-7	TRBD2	many	CASSGSGSIRYEQYF	TGTGCCAGCAGTGGTAGCGGGAGTATCCGGTACGAGCAGTACTTC
TRBV28	TRBJ2-7	NA	many	CASSLSNYEQYF	TGTGCCAGCAGTTTGTCGAACTACGAGCAGTACTTC
TRBV29-1	TRBJ1-2	TRBD1	many	CSVNRGGYTF	TGCAGCGTCAACAGGGGAGGCTACACCTTC
TRBV7-3	TRBJ2-3	TRBD2	few	CASSPSPAGGTDTQYF	TGTGCCAGCAGCCCCAGTCCAGCGGGGGGCACAGATACGCAGTATTTT
TRBV12-3/TRBV12-4	TRBJ2-1	NA	many	CASSPRIRYNEQFF	TGTGCCAGCAGTCCCCGAATCCGGTACAATGAGCAGTTCTTC
TRBV29-1	TRBJ1-2	TRBD1	many	CSVESGTVGSYGYTF	TGCAGCGTTGAAAGCGGGACAGTTGGTTCCTATGGCTACACCTTC
TRBV4-1	TRBJ1-2	NA	few	CASSHQGGVFPLFKGYTF	TGCGCCAGCAGCCATCAAGGGGGAGTTTTTCCCCTCTTTAAGGGCTACACCTTC
TRBV9	TRBJ2-5	NA	many	CASSVGPQGQETQYF	TGTGCCAGCAGCGTAGGACCCCAGGGGCAAGAGACCCAGTACTTC
TRBV5-1	TRBJ1-4	TRBD1	many	CASSLGTGFNEKLFF	TGCGCCAGCAGCTTGGGGACAGGCTTTAATGAAAAACTGTTTTTT
TRBV9	TRBJ2-7	NA	many	CASSPGGRTLTYEQYF	TGTGCCAGCAGCCCGGGTGGAAGGACATTAACTTACGAGCAGTACTTC
TRBV6-2/TRBV6-3	TRBJ2-7	NA	many	CASRETGGDEQYF	TGTGCCAGCCGCGAGACAGGCGGAGACGAGCAGTACTTC
TRBV20-1	TRBJ1-5	NA	few	CSARDRANQPQHF	TGCAGTGCTAGAGATCGGGCCAATCAGCCCCAGCATTTT
TRBV12-3/TRBV12-4	TRBJ1-5	NA	many	CASSLRRTAGNQPQHF	TGTGCCAGCAGTTTAAGGCGGACGGCTGGCAATCAGCCCCAGCATTTT
TRBV5-4	TRBJ2-5	NA	few	CASSLAWQETQYF	TGTGCCAGCAGCTTGGCTTGGCAAGAGACCCAGTACTTC
TRBV6-2/TRBV6-3	TRBJ2-1	NA	many	CASSLRGNSYNEQFF	TGTGCCAGCAGTTTAAGAGGGAACTCCTACAATGAGCAGTTCTTC
TRBV20-1	TRBJ1-5	TRBD1	NA	CSARDPSQGVGQPQHF	TGCAGTGCTAGAGACCCTTCGCAGGGGGTTGGACAGCCCCAGCATTTT
TRBV20-1	TRBJ2-1	NA	NA	CSAGVGGENLPEQFF	TGCAGTGCTGGGGTAGGGGGAGAAAATCTTCCTGAGCAGTTCTTC
TRBV4-1	TRBJ1-5	TRBD1	few	CASSQGDRVLRPQHF	TGCGCCAGCAGCCAAGGAGACAGGGTACTACGGCCCCAGCATTTT
TRBV11-2	TRBJ2-1	NA	few	CASSSPHSGYNEQFF	TGTGCCAGCAGCTCGCCGCACTCAGGGTACAATGAGCAGTTCTTC
TRBV5-1	TRBJ2-3	NA	many	CASSPPGDTQYF	TGCGCCAGCAGCCCCCCCGGCGATACGCAGTATTTT
TRBV20-1	TRBJ2-3	NA	many	CSAPTDTQYF	TGCAGTGCTCCCACAGATACGCAGTATTTT
TRBV4-1	TRBJ2-1	TRBD2	few	CASSQEGGALAGPRSVNEQFF	TGCGCCAGCAGCCAAGAAGGGGGGGCACTAGCGGGACCCCGGTCAGTCAATGAGCAGTTCTTC
TRBV7-2	TRBJ2-1	NA	few	CASSLARAWSNEQFF	TGTGCCAGCAGCTTAGCGCGTGCCTGGTCCAATGAGCAGTTCTTC
TRBV12-3/TRBV12-4	TRBJ2-3	TRBD2	many	CASSSSPGLAGGFTDTQYF	TGTGCCAGCAGCTCCTCCCCGGGACTAGCGGGGGGGTTCACAGATACGCAGTATTTT
TRBV12-3/TRBV12-4	TRBJ1-2	TRBD1	NA	CASSQAGTVTYGYTF	TGTGCCAGCAGTCAAGCCGGGACAGTAACCTATGGCTACACCTTC
TRBV20-1	TRBJ1-6	NA	NA	CSARVSGTYNSPLHF	TGCAGTGCTAGAGTCTCGGGAACCTATAATTCACCCCTCCACTTT
TRBV20-1	TRBJ1-2	NA	many	CSAFKTVYTF	TGCAGTGCCTTCAAGACCGTCTACACCTTC
TRBV29-1	TRBJ2-5	TRBD1	few	CSVDPTYGQGETQYF	TGCAGCGTTGACCCTACCTACGGACAGGGTGAGACCCAGTACTTC
TRBV4-1	TRBJ2-1	NA	few	CASSQVGSSYNEQFF	TGCGCCAGCAGCCAGGTTGGAAGCTCCTACAATGAGCAGTTCTTC
TRBV6-5	TRBJ1-3	NA	many	CASSYRAMRGNTIYF	TGTGCCAGCAGTTACAGGGCGATGCGAGGAAACACCATATATTTT
TRBV4-3	TRBJ1-6	NA	many	CASSQPQGRDSPLHF	TGCGCCAGCAGCCAACCACAGGGCAGAGATTCACCCCTCCACTTT
TRBV5-1	TRBJ2-3	TRBD2	NA	CASSLTGTSKDTQYF	TGCGCCAGCAGCTTGACAGGGACTAGTAAAGATACGCAGTATTTT
TRBV5-1	TRBJ2-5	TRBD1	NA	CASSLDGRGQETQYF	TGCGCCAGCAGCTTGGACGGCAGGGGGCAAGAGACCCAGTACTTC
TRBV10-3	TRBJ1-2	NA	many	CAIYDDRVYGYTF	TGTGCCATTTACGACGACCGGGTCTATGGCTACACCTTC
TRBV20-1	TRBJ2-1	NA	few	CSALPDRYNEQFF	TGCAGTGCTCTCCCGGACCGATACAATGAGCAGTTCTTC
TRBV25-1	TRBJ2-6	NA	few	CASSDRVGANVLTF	TGTGCCAGCAGTGACAGGGTTGGGGCCAACGTCCTGACTTTC
TRBV20-1	TRBJ1-2	NA	few	CSAAKRPGSGYTF	TGCAGTGCCGCGAAGCGACCGGGGAGTGGCTACACCTTC
TRBV7-9	TRBJ1-1	NA	few	CASASSAGEYTEAFF	TGTGCCAGCGCTTCCAGTGCCGGGGAATACACTGAAGCTTTCTTT
TRBV11-2	TRBJ2-5	TRBD2	many	CASSHRPGTSGRAQETQYF	TGTGCCAGCAGCCACAGGCCCGGGACTAGCGGGAGGGCGCAAGAGACCCAGTACTTC
TRBV6-5	TRBJ1-2	NA	NA	CASSYSMSAVDPNYGYTF	TGTGCCAGCAGTTACTCGATGTCCGCGGTGGATCCTAACTATGGCTACACCTTC